These 27 T cell receptor beta chains were sequenced from one sample in a study of CD8 T cells in Susac syndrome (dated by TCRdb to between 2018 and 2021). Library preparation used the immunoSEQ multiplex PCR assay. RNA was extracted using the RNeasy kit, and roughly 0.5 to 1 microgram was reverse transcribed with random hexamers. The public reads were reprocessed in TCRdb via fastp at Q25 and MiXCR, keeping in-frame beta chains. Every CDR3 protein is listed once, alongside the most common genes and DNA of its rows. Here the sample has 110,000 or so distinct CDR3 sequences; roughly 94% occur a single time. About 0.089% of the sample is taken by the ten largest. Material for sequencing was CD4+ T cells from PBMCs. The receptor source for this set is a human donor in good health.

The rearrangement uses TRBV3-1 and TRBJ2-1, with D uncertain. CDR1 LGHDT and CDR2 YNNKEL come from the germline V gene (reference sequence). This CDR3 spans 13 amino acids. V was clipped by 4 bases and J by 0 bases, with 4 bases between them. This CDR3 reads CASSRPSYNEQFF. The CDR3 DNA follows: TGTGCCAGCAGCCGTCCCTCCTACAATGAGCAGTTCTTC.

V is TRBV30 and J is TRBJ1-2; 8 bases align to TRBD1. V lost 2 bases to trimming and J lost 8 bases; unmatched junction nucleotides: 7. Germline V CDR1 and CDR2: GTSNPN, SVGIG (reference sequence). The CDR3 has 13 residues. The DNA for the CDR3 is TGTGCCTGGAGTAGGGACAGGCCTCTCGGCTACACCTTC. Amino acid sequence: CAWSRDRPLGYTF.

The genes are TRBV2 and TRBJ1-1; D perhaps matches TRBD1 (6 bases). Germline CDR1 and CDR2: SNHLY and FYNNEI. Trimming took 11 bases from V and 1 from J, leaving 11 bases between them. The CDR3 consists of 12 residues. CDR3 protein: CAGEDRNTEAFF. The CDR3 DNA reads TGTGCCGGGGAGGACAGGAACACTGAAGCTTTCTTT. Full variable domain (remainder filled in from reference TRBV2 and TRBJ1-1): EPEVTQTPSHQVTQMGQEVILRCVPISNHLYFYWYRQILGQKVEFLVSFYNNEISEKSEIFDDQFSVERPDGSNFTLKIRSTKLEDSAMYFCAGEDRNTEAFFGQGTRLTVV.

The chain is built from TRBV7-9 and TRBJ2-5; 10 bases match TRBD1. The CDR3 runs 14 residues. Germline V gene sequence: CDR1 SEHNR, CDR2 FQNEAQ (reference sequence). The V and J ends lost 11 bases and 7 bases, in that order; junction bases with no gene match: 13. CDR3 sequence (DNA): TGTGCCGGCGGGGACAGGGGAAGGGGAGGGACCCAGTACTTC. It translates to CAGGDRGRGGTQYF.

This clonotype was seen a few times. The chain joins TRBV28 to TRBJ1-1; D perhaps matches TRBD1 (6 bases). V was clipped by 4 bases and J by 4 bases, with 10 bases between them. Germline values: CDR1 MDHEN, CDR2 SYDVKM. This CDR3 is built from 13 residues. The CDR3 bases are TGTGCCAGCAGTTACAGGGTTGGCACTGAAGCTTTCTTT. Its translation is CASSYRVGTEAFF.

This sequence joins TRBV27 and TRBJ1-2, with D hard to call. Germline V CDR1 and CDR2: MNHEY, SMNVEV (reference sequence). V was cut by 4 bases and J by 6 bases, with 12 bases left in between. This CDR3 is built from 13 residues. The CDR3 spells CASSSPLTNGYTF. CDR3 DNA sequence: TGTGCCAGCAGTTCCCCACTAACCAATGGCTACACCTTC.

This chain connects TRBV12-3 or TRBV12-4 to TRBJ2-2; D not resolved. The CDR3 has 14 amino acids. V was cut by 6 bases and J by 0 bases, with 8 bases left in between. This CDR3 is CASRAITNTGELFF. CDR3 DNA sequence: TGTGCCAGCAGGGCTATCACGAACACCGGGGAGCTGTTTTTT.

The chain has TRBV25-1 and TRBJ2-2; D possibly uses TRBD1 or TRBD2 (5 bases each). The V gene lost 4 bases and the J gene lost 6 bases, with 6 bases spanning the gap. Germline assignment: CDR1 MGHDK and CDR2 SYGVNS. CDR3 length equals 12 residues. The CDR3 protein is CASSVGAGELFF. DNA for the CDR3: TGTGCCAGCAGTGTGGGGGCCGGGGAGCTGTTTTTT.

J is TRBJ2-4 and V is TRBV20-1, with D tentatively TRBD2 (5 bases). The germline CDR1 and CDR2 sequences are DFQATT and SNEGSKA (reference sequence). Trimming cost V 5 bases and J 0 bases, with 8 bases left between them. CDR3 length: 13 residues. The DNA for the CDR3 is TGCAGTGCTGTCGGACTAGCCAAAAACATTCAGTACTTC. This sequence encodes CSAVGLAKNIQYF.

V gene TRBV5-1 combines with J gene TRBJ2-1, with D perhaps TRBD2 (6 bases). V was cut by 1 base and J by 2 bases, with 13 bases left in between. The CDR3 loop spans 16 amino acids. CDR1 and CDR2 from the germline V gene are SGHRS and YFSETQ. The CDR3: CASSLLGEAPYNEQFF. CDR3 bases: TGCGCCAGCAGCTTGCTCGGGGAGGCCCCCTACAATGAGCAGTTCTTC.

The chain recombines TRBV2 with TRBJ2-7, with unresolved D. The V gene's germline CDR1 is SNHLY and CDR2 FYNNEI. Trimming took 4 bases from V and 2 from J, leaving 9 bases between them. The CDR3 has 13 residues. The CDR3 bases are TGTGCCAGCAGTGTCGACAATGCCTACGAGCAGTACTTC. The encoded protein is CASSVDNAYEQYF.

This chain links TRBV5-5 with TRBJ2-2, with TRBD1 as a possible D gene (5 bases). This CDR3 comprises 14 residues. V was cut by 2 bases and J by 8 bases, with 13 bases left in between. Germline CDR1 and CDR2: SGHKS and YYEKEE (reference sequence). In DNA, the CDR3 is TGTGCCAGCAGCTTCGGACATCTAGGGGGGGAGCTGTTTTTT. Amino acids: CASSFGHLGGELFF.

Notes on this clonotype: Sequence at one end of the junction differs from germline and may be a read error. This rearrangement joins TRBV7-7 to TRBJ2-5, with unresolved D. Germline-derived CDR1 and CDR2 are SSHAT and FNYEAQ (reference sequence). The CDR3 has 14 amino acids. The CDR3 region has the DNA TGTGCTAGCAGCTTAAACCCTAACGAAGAGACCCAGTACTTC. Its translation: CASSLNPNEETQYF.

The chain links TRBV24-1 to TRBJ2-2, with a tentative D call TRBD1 (6 bases). Trimming left V 2 bases short and J 3 bases short, with 9 bases between. The CDR3 is 15 amino acids. Germline V gene data show CDR1 as KGHDR and CDR2 as SFDVKD. CDR3 sequence (DNA): TGTGCCACCAGTGATTCACAGGGCTACACCGGGGAGCTGTTTTTT. Protein product: CATSDSQGYTGELFF.

The chain has TRBV7-8 and TRBJ2-3; TRBD2 aligns across 14 bases. Germline CDR1 and CDR2: SGHVS and FQNEAQ. The length of the CDR3 is 16 residues. The V gene end was trimmed by 5 bases and the J gene end by 3 bases; junction bases not matched to a gene: 4. The CDR3 reads CASSQGTSGGTDTQYF. Written as DNA, the CDR3 is TGTGCCAGCAGCCAAGGGACTAGCGGGGGAACAGATACGCAGTATTTT.

J is TRBJ2-7 and V is TRBV7-2, with D maybe TRBD1 (6 bases). Trimming stripped 2 bases from V and 6 bases from J, with 14 bases between. In germline, CDR1 is SGHTA, CDR2 FQGNSA. The CDR3 extends over 14 amino acids. The chain's CDR3 is CASSLNGQLREQYF. CDR3 bases: TGTGCCAGCAGCTTAAATGGACAGTTGCGCGAGCAGTACTTC.

The chain couples TRBV10-3 to TRBJ2-7; D perhaps matches TRBD2 (5 bases). CDR1 is ENHRY, CDR2 SYGVKD, per germline. This CDR3 has 13 residues. Trimming took off 0 bases at V and 7 bases at J, with 10 bases between the two ends. CDR3 amino acids: CAISESDFGEQYF. The CDR3 DNA follows: TGTGCCATCAGTGAGTCGGACTTTGGGGAGCAGTACTTC.

The chain combines TRBV6-5 with TRBJ2-5; D gene uncertain. The CDR3 extends over 14 amino acids. The V and J ends lost 0 bases and 2 bases respectively, with 7 bases between them. The V gene's germline CDR1 is MNHEY and CDR2 SVGAGI. This CDR3 reads CASSYSKFQETQYF. The CDR3 coding sequence is TGTGCCAGCAGTTACTCTAAATTTCAAGAGACCCAGTACTTC.

J is TRBJ1-5 and V is TRBV7-8, with 7 nucleotides matching TRBD1. CDR1 is SGHVS, CDR2 FQNEAQ, per germline. V was clipped by 2 bases and J by 10 bases; unmatched bases: 5. The CDR3 extends over 13 amino acids. The CDR3 coding sequence is TGTGCCAGCAGCTTATGGCGGGACAGTCCCCAGCATTTT. It encodes CASSLWRDSPQHF.

This clonotype was detected only once. DNA of the CDR3: TGTGCCAGCAGTTTATTGCAACAGGGGGCTACTGAGCAGTTCTTC. Amino acids: CASSLLQQGATEQFF. This rearrangement joins TRBV12-3 or TRBV12-4 to TRBJ2-1, with 9 bases fitting TRBD1. Unmatched junction bases numbered 8, after V lost 2 bases and J lost 9 bases. The CDR3 has 15 residues.

The CDR3 coding sequence is TGCGCCAGCAGCTCACAACCGGGACTAGGAGAGACCCAGTACTTC. Protein: CASSSQPGLGETQYF. The rearrangement uses TRBV5-1 and TRBJ2-5; 8 positions match TRBD2. With V trimmed by 3 bases and J by 4 bases, 8 bases remained unmatched. The CDR3 consists of 15 residues. The germline V gene has CDR1 SGHRS and CDR2 YFSETQ.

This clonotype turned up a few times. The CDR3 DNA sequence: TGTGCCAGCAGCTCTGGACTAGCGGGAGTCGCCGGGGAGCTGTTTTTT. This sequence encodes CASSSGLAGVAGELFF. The chain uses TRBV7-3 and TRBJ2-2; 13 positions match TRBD2. With V trimmed by 4 bases and J by 6 bases, 5 bases remained unmatched. This CDR3 contains 16 residues. Germline V gene lookup returns CDR1 SGHTA and CDR2 FQGTGA.

V and J are TRBV9 and TRBJ1-1; possibly TRBD1 for D (6 bases). CDR1 is SGDLS and CDR2 is YYNGEE in the germline V gene. The CDR3 consists of 15 residues. Trimming pared 0 bases from V and 1 base from J, leaving 10 bases between. Written as DNA, the CDR3 is TGTGCCAGCAGCGTAGAGGGACACTCGAACACTGAAGCTTTCTTT. This translates into CASSVEGHSNTEAFF.

The sample holds a few counts of this clonotype. The V call is TRBV6-2 or TRBV6-3, the J call TRBJ1-1; no definite D call. Between the trimmed V and J ends, which lost 6 bases and 0 bases, there was a span of 8 bases. Germline V CDR1 and CDR2: MNHEY, SVGEGT. This CDR3 region has 13 residues. The CDR3 coding sequence is TGTGCCAGCAGCTGGGGATTGAACACTGAAGCTTTCTTT. It is translated as CASSWGLNTEAFF.

The gene calls are TRBV2 and TRBJ1-2; 7 bases are a match to TRBD1. Trimming removed 7 bases from V and 4 bases from J; junction bases left unmatched: 6. Germline lookup yields CDR1 SNHLY and CDR2 FYNNEI. The CDR3 is 13 amino acids. CDR3 DNA: TGTGCCAGCAAGGACAGGTCTTCCTATGGCTACACCTTC. Translating it yields CASKDRSSYGYTF.

V gene TRBV7-2 combines with J gene TRBJ2-5, with 8 nucleotides matching TRBD2. V shed 5 bases, J shed 4 bases, and the junction held 9 bases outside the gene matches. Germline V gene lookup returns CDR1 SGHTA and CDR2 FQGNSA. This CDR3 has 15 amino acids. The CDR3 DNA reads as TGTGCCAGCAGCCCCGGGACTAGGCGGACAGAGACCCAGTACTTC. Its translation: CASSPGTRRTETQYF.

The chain couples TRBV3-1 to TRBJ1-4, with 7 bases aligning to TRBD1. The CDR3 runs to 15 residues. The germline V gene has CDR1 LGHDT and CDR2 YNNKEL (reference sequence). Losses at the gene ends were 2 bases for V and 3 bases for J; bases not matched to a gene: 3. CDR3 region: CASSQQGESNEKLFF. In DNA, the CDR3 is TGTGCCAGCAGCCAACAGGGGGAATCTAATGAAAAACTGTTTTTT.